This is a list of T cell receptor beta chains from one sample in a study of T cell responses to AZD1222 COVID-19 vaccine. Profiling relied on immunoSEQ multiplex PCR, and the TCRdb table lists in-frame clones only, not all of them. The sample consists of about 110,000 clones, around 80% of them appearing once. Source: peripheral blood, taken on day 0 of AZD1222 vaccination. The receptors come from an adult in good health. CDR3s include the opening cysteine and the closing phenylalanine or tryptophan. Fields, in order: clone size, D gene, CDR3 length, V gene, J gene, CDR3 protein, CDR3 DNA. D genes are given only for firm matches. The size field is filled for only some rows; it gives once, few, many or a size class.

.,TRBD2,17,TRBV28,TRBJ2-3,CASSFWRAGGDTDTQYF,TGTGCCAGCAGTTTCTGGAGAGCGGGAGGAGATACAGATACGCAGTATTTT
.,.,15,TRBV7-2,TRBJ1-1,CASSPTRVAGTEAFF,TGTGCCAGCAGCCCAACCCGGGTGGCCGGCACTGAAGCTTTCTTT
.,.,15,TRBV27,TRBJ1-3,CASSFRLRTGNTIYF,TGTGCCAGCAGTTTTCGGCTTAGAACTGGAAACACCATATATTTT
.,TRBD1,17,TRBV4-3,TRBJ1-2,CASSQDTMDRGHYGYTF,TGCGCCAGCAGCCAAGATACGATGGACAGGGGGCACTATGGCTACACCTTC
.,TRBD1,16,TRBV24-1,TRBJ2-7,CATSDPTGPHKDEQYF,TGTGCCACCAGTGACCCGACAGGGCCACACAAGGACGAGCAGTACTTC
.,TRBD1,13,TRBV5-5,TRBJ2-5,CASSLQGDETQYF,TGTGCCAGCAGCCTCCAGGGGGATGAGACCCAGTACTTC
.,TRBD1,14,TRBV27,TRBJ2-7,CASSLKQGAGEQYF,TGTGCCAGCAGTTTAAAACAGGGGGCGGGGGAGCAGTACTTC
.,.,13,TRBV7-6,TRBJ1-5,CASSLDAGQPQHF,TGTGCCAGCAGCTTAGATGCTGGTCAGCCCCAGCATTTT
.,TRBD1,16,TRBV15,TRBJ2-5,CATSSYPTGGGETQYF,TGTGCCACCAGCAGTTACCCGACAGGGGGCGGGGAGACCCAGTACTTC
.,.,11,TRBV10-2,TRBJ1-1,CASRENTEAFF,TGCGCCAGCAGGGAGAACACTGAAGCTTTCTTT
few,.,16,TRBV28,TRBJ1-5,CASPRNRSFFIQPQHF,TGTGCCAGCCCCAGAAACAGGTCTTTTTTTATCCAGCCCCAGCATTTT
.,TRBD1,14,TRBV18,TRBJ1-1,CASSQRDRPHEAFF,TGTGCCAGCTCACAGCGGGACAGGCCCCACGAAGCTTTCTTT
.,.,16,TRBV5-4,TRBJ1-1,CASSLLKGIMNTEAFF,TGTGCCAGCAGCTTGCTTAAAGGGATCATGAACACTGAAGCTTTCTTT
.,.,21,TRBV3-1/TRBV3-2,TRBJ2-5,CASSQLATRPRERGSQETQYF,TGTGCCAGCAGCCAATTGGCTACTCGACCACGGGAGAGGGGCTCGCAAGAGACCCAGTACTTC
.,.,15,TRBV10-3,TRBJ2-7,CAISEGGQAAYEQYF,TGTGCCATCAGTGAGGGGGGGCAGGCGGCCTACGAGCAGTACTTC
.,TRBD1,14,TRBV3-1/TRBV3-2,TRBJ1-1,CASSYAQGYTEAFF,TGTGCCAGCAGCTACGCACAGGGGTACACTGAAGCTTTCTTT
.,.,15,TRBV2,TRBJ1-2,CASTRERGSNYGYTF,TGTGCCAGCACCCGCGAGAGAGGATCTAACTATGGCTACACCTTC
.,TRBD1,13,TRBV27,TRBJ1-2,CASSLWTGHGYTF,TGTGCCAGCAGTTTATGGACAGGGCATGGCTACACCTTC
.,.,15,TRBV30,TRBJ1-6,CAWSVGSLRGSPLHF,TGTGCCTGGAGTGTAGGTTCGCTTAGGGGGTCACCCCTCCACTTT
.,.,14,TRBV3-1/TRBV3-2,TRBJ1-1,CASSQQTRGSEAFF,TGTGCCAGCAGCCAGCAAACCAGGGGCTCTGAAGCTTTCTTT
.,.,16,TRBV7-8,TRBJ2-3,CASSLGGGGMMDTQYF,TGTGCCAGCAGCTTAGGGGGAGGGGGGATGATGGATACGCAGTATTTT
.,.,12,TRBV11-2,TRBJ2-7,CASSIDPYEQYF,TGTGCCAGCAGCATCGACCCCTACGAGCAGTACTTC
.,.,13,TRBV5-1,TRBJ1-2,CASSLVGDYGYTF,TGCGCCAGCAGCTTGGTTGGGGACTATGGCTACACCTTC
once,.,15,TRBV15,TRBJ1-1,CATSPTRGHITEAFF,TGTGCCACCAGCCCTACCCGGGGACACATCACTGAAGCTTTCTTT
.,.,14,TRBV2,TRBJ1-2,CASIEGLGAGGYTF,TGTGCCAGCATAGAAGGGTTGGGGGCCGGTGGCTACACCTTC
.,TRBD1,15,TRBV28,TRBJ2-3,CASNQQGVGTDTQYF,TGTGCCAGCAACCAACAGGGGGTAGGCACAGATACGCAGTATTTT
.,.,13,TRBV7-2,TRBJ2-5,CASSLSFQETQYF,TGTGCCAGCAGCTTAAGCTTCCAAGAGACCCAGTACTTC
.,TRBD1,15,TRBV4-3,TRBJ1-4,CASSPGDRVSEKLFF,TGCGCCAGCAGCCCGGGGGACAGGGTTTCCGAAAAACTGTTTTTT
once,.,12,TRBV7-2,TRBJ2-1,CASSLAGAEQFF,TGTGCCAGCAGCTTAGCGGGAGCTGAGCAGTTCTTC
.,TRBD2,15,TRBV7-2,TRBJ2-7,CASSSTSGISYEQYF,TGTGCCAGCAGCTCGACTAGCGGGATCTCCTACGAGCAGTACTTC
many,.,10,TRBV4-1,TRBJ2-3,CASGLLPQYF,TGCGCCAGCGGACTACTCCCCCAGTATTTT
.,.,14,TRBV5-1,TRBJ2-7,CASSASGTTYEQYF,TGCGCCAGCAGCGCCTCCGGGACCACCTACGAGCAGTACTTC
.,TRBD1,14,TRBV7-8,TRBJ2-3,CASSGTALTDTQYF,TGTGCCAGCTCGGGGACAGCCCTCACAGATACGCAGTATTTT
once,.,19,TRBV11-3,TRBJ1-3,CASSPQRGPLHISGNTIYF,TGTGCCAGCAGCCCCCAACGGGGTCCACTTCATATCTCTGGAAACACCATATATTTT
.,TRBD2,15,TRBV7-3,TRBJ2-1,CASSPYGTSVDEQFF,TGTGCCAGCAGCCCTTACGGGACTAGCGTTGACGAGCAGTTCTTC
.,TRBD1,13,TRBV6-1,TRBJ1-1,CASSELTGTEAFF,TGTGCCAGCAGTGAACTGACAGGGACTGAAGCTTTCTTT
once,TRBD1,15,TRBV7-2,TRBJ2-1,CASSRGQGTYNEQFF,TGTGCCAGCAGCCGGGGACAGGGTACCTACAATGAGCAGTTCTTC
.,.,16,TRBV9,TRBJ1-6,CASSVGAGVGNSPLHF,TGTGCCAGCAGCGTAGGGGCGGGAGTTGGTAATTCACCCCTCCACTTT
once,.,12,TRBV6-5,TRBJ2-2,CASSIDTGELFF,TGTGCCAGCAGTATTGACACCGGGGAGCTGTTTTTT
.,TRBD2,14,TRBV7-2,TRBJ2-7,CASSLQRGGAEQYF,TGTGCCAGCAGCCTTCAGCGGGGAGGGGCCGAGCAGTACTTC
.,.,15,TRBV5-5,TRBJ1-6,CASSLSGGRRSPLHF,TGTGCCAGCAGCTTGAGTGGGGGAAGGCGTTCACCCCTCCACTTT
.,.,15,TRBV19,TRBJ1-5,CASHKVAGGNQPQHF,TGTGCCAGCCACAAGGTGGCAGGGGGCAATCAGCCCCAGCATTTT
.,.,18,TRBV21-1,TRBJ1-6,CASSKYTASSSYNSPLHF,TGTGCCAGCAGCAAATACACCGCGTCGAGCTCCTATAATTCACCCCTCCACTTT
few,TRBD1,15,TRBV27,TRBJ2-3,CASRDRYSSTDTQYF,TGTGCCAGCCGGGACAGGTACTCTAGCACAGATACGCAGTATTTT
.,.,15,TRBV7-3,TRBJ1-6,CASSLSQRVNSPLHF,TGTGCCAGCAGCTTAAGCCAGAGAGTAAATTCACCCCTCCACTTT